The 12 T cell receptor beta chains listed next were all sequenced from one sample in a study of OX40 agonist ivuxolimab in advanced cancers. The method was the immunoSEQ multiplex PCR assay. This immuneACCESS table, as held by TCRdb, lists in-frame sequences with V and J called but not all clones. Of the missing ones, under half trace to an unresolved V gene in checked studies; the others have no known cause. Within this sample are more than 45,000 clones, with roughly three quarters of them counted one time only. The top ten constitute about 2.6% of the sample. The sample consisted of CD4+ or CD8+ T cells sorted from blood, taken in a trial of the OX40 agonist ivuxolimab. The receptor set was obtained from an adult with an advanced solid tumor such as melanoma, head and neck, liver or kidney cancer.

This clone was found a few times. The chain recombines TRBV7-3 with TRBJ2-7; the match to TRBD2 covers 7 bases. The germline CDR1 and CDR2 sequences are SGHTA and FQGTGA. With V trimmed by 8 bases and J by 9 bases, 4 bases remained unmatched. CDR3 length equals 10 residues. The CDR3 reads CASWEGGQYF. The CDR3 nucleotides are TGTGCCAGCTGGGAGGGTGGGCAGTACTTC.

In this sample, this clone turned up once. The rearrangement joins TRBV2 to TRBJ2-3, with a weak D call TRBD2 (6 bases). The V gene's germline CDR1 is SNHLY and CDR2 FYNNEI. V gave up 7 bases and J gave up 1 base, with 9 bases separating them. This CDR3 contains 13 residues. The CDR3 sequence: CASMASGTDTQYF. CDR3 DNA sequence: TGTGCCAGCATGGCTAGCGGCACAGATACGCAGTATTTT.

This clone has just one count. The chain recombines TRBV10-2 with TRBJ2-2; TRBD2 is a possible D gene (6 bases). V shed 7 bases and J shed 3 bases, with 15 bases lying between them. The CDR3 is 15 amino acids. Germline CDR1 WSHSY, CDR2 SAAADI. The CDR3 DNA is TGCGCCAGCATGGGTGGCGGGATGTACACCGGGGAGCTGTTTTTT. Translation gives CASMGGGMYTGELFF.

This chain uses TRBV19 with TRBJ1-2; tentatively, D is TRBD1 (5 bases). The length of the CDR3 is 14 residues. V lost 5 bases to trimming and J lost 5 bases, with 15 bases between them. Germline loops: CDR1 LNHDA, CDR2 SQIVND (reference sequence). The CDR3 reads CASSQGLLRYGYTF. Written as DNA, the CDR3 is TGTGCCAGTAGTCAGGGTTTGCTCAGATATGGCTACACCTTC.

To note about this clone: One junction end disagrees with the germline gene, perhaps due to a read error. The rearrangement links TRBV7-7 to TRBJ2-5; 7 nucleotides align to TRBD2. There are 15 residues in the CDR3. Per germline, CDR1 SSHAT and CDR2 FNYEAQ (reference sequence). The CDR3 region is CASSAGLGGRETQYF. The CDR3 DNA sequence: TGTGCTAGCAGCGCCGGACTAGGAGGACGGGAGACCCAGTACTTC.

The rearrangement links TRBV7-6 to TRBJ2-5; D might be TRBD2 (6 bases). Germline loops: CDR1 SGHVS, CDR2 FNYEAQ. Deletions cut 3 bases from V and 7 bases from J, with 21 bases between. CDR3 size: 16 residues. The CDR3: CASSFTLGGTEGTQYF. The CDR3 DNA is TGTGCCAGCAGCTTCACCCTGGGCGGGACGGAGGGGACCCAGTACTTC.

This chain links TRBV5-1 with TRBJ2-7; D is ambiguous. This CDR3 region has 14 residues. The V end was cut by 0 bases, the J end by 1 base, with 8 bases between. Germline CDR1 is SGHRS and CDR2 is YFSETQ. DNA for the CDR3: TGCGCCAGCAGCTTGGGGCAGCCTTCCTACGAGCAGTACTTC. Translation: CASSLGQPSYEQYF.

The chain combines TRBV5-1 with TRBJ2-1, with 13 bases that match TRBD2. V was pared by 3 bases and J by 5 bases, with 2 bases of the junction left unmatched. The CDR3 sequence is 15 residues long. Per the germline V gene, CDR1 is SGHRS and CDR2 is YFSETQ. DNA of the CDR3: TGCGCCAGCAGCTGGACTAGCGGGAGCCACAATGAGCAGTTCTTC. Amino acid sequence: CASSWTSGSHNEQFF.

A few counts support this clone. The chain couples TRBV6-1 to TRBJ2-7; D is possibly TRBD1 (6 bases). The CDR3 is made up of 14 amino acids. The V end lost 6 bases, the J end lost 3 bases, and 15 bases lay between the germline ends. From germline, CDR1 is MNHNS and CDR2 SASEGT. CDR3 loop: CASRQGTPIYEQYF. The CDR3 DNA reads TGTGCCAGCAGACAGGGTACGCCTATCTACGAGCAGTACTTC.

In its sample, this clone was seen a few times. The gene calls are TRBV7-2 and TRBJ2-1, with a tentative D call TRBD2 (6 bases). Trimming took off 4 bases at V and 0 bases at J, with 10 bases between the two ends. This CDR3 is 15 amino acids long. The germline gives CDR1 SGHTA, CDR2 FQGNSA. Written as DNA, the CDR3 is TGTGCCAGCAGCTCTAGCGTGAGCTCCTACAATGAGCAGTTCTTC. Its translation: CASSSSVSSYNEQFF.

This clone ranks as medium-sized. A read error may produce the germline difference seen at one junction end. V and J are TRBV28 and TRBJ1-4; unclear D gene. Germline V gene lookup returns CDR1 MDHEN and CDR2 SYDVKM. This CDR3 is built from 11 residues. The CDR3 region has the DNA TGTGCCAGCAGTTCTCGGACGGGTTTGGGTTTT. Its protein is CASSSRTGLGF.

V and J are TRBV9 and TRBJ2-3; 8 bases are shared with TRBD2. J lost 0 bases, V lost 0 bases, and 18 bases had no gene match. Germline V gene lookup returns CDR1 SGDLS and CDR2 YYNGEE. The CDR3 is 21 amino acids. CDR3 in amino acids: CASSVATGTSGFKRSTDTQYF. DNA of the CDR3: TGTGCCAGCAGCGTAGCTACGGGAACTAGCGGATTTAAACGGAGCACAGATACGCAGTATTTT.